Sequencing of this T cell receptor beta chain was carried out in a study of blood T cell repertoires in COVID-19. Study in general: Specimens from acute and convalescent COVID-19 originated in the United States, Italy and Spain.

The method was immunoSEQ multiplex PCR; TCRdb's version includes in-frame clones alone and lacks a portion of them. The data show about 290,000 clones, 80% to 90% seen once. The V gene's germline CDR1 is SGHVS and CDR2 FNYEAQ. This CDR3 comprises 15 residues. V was cut by 3 bases and J by 1 base, with 13 bases left in between. The V and J genes are TRBV7-6 and TRBJ2-7, with a possible D match to TRBD2 (5 bases). The sequence was collected from a woman under 40 with active or convalescent COVID-19. Sequencing was performed on peripheral blood. The CDR3 sequence: CASSLGRQNSYEQYF. CDR3 DNA sequence: TGTGCCAGCAGCTTGGGGAGACAAAATTCCTACGAGCAGTACTTC.